A single sample is the source of the 9 T cell receptor beta chains below, sequenced in a study of T cell responses to AZD1222 COVID-19 vaccine (dated by TCRdb to the early 2020s). This specimen's time point label, per the study, means: baseline before first vaccination. Library method: the immunoSEQ multiplex PCR assay. Not all clones reach the TCRdb copy of this immuneACCESS table, which keeps in-frame sequences only. Checked studies attribute under half of the gap to unresolved V genes and leave the rest unexplained. A total of 130,000 to 150,000 clones appear in this sample, more than 90% of them only once. The ten biggest clones cover around 1.7% of the sample. The source material was peripheral blood, sampled on day 0 of AZD1222 vaccination. The receptors come from an adult in good health.

V is TRBV5-1 and J is TRBJ2-1; TRBD1 matches at 7 bases. The length of the CDR3 is 16 residues. Per the germline V gene, CDR1 is SGHRS and CDR2 is YFSETQ. V lost 4 bases, J lost 5 bases, and 12 bases stayed unmatched. The CDR3 nucleotides are TGCGCCAGCAGCATAATTCCCAGACAGGGCGACAATGAGCAGTTCTTC. Its translation is CASSIIPRQGDNEQFF.

The chain links TRBV24-1 to TRBJ2-3; D unresolved. The V end was cut by 3 bases, the J end by 0 bases, with 3 bases between. Germline V gene lookup returns CDR1 KGHDR and CDR2 SFDVKD. The length of the CDR3 is 13 residues. The CDR3 protein is CATSDASTDTQYF. CDR3 DNA: TGTGCCACCAGTGATGCTAGCACAGATACGCAGTATTTT.

The chain recombines TRBV18 with TRBJ1-5; D possibly corresponds to TRBD1 (5 bases). V gave up 3 bases and J gave up 15 bases, with 24 bases separating them. Per the germline V gene, CDR1 is KGHSH and CDR2 is LQKENI. The CDR3 loop spans 15 amino acids. The CDR3: CASSPVAGGDLSRHF. The CDR3 bases are TGTGCCAGCTCACCGGTTGCGGGGGGGGATTTGTCGAGGCATTTT.

The chain has TRBV28 and TRBJ2-5, with a tentative D call TRBD1 (6 bases). Germline V gene lookup returns CDR1 MDHEN and CDR2 SYDVKM. The CDR3 consists of 13 residues. Trimming stripped 8 bases from V and 5 bases from J, with 15 bases between. CDR3 bases: TGTGCCAGCGAGAGAGGGGGACGGGAGACCCAGTACTTC. Protein sequence: CASERGGRETQYF.

This clone was picked up one time. The chain employs TRBV2 and TRBJ1-6; D remains ambiguous. V was pared by 7 bases and J by 5 bases, with 12 bases between. The CDR3 length is 14 residues. Germline CDR1 and CDR2: SNHLY and FYNNEI. The CDR3 bases are TGTGCCAGCATCTTCGGCGGTGATAATTCACCCCTCCACTTT. Translating it yields CASIFGGDNSPLHF.

The V call is TRBV9, the J call TRBJ2-3, with 7 bases matching TRBD2. With 7 bases clipped from V and 2 bases from J, the junction kept 4 bases outside the gene matches. The CDR3 is made up of 13 amino acids. CDR1 and CDR2 from the germline V gene are SGDLS and YYNGEE. The CDR3 DNA is TGTGCCAGCGGTCGGGACTACACAGATACGCAGTATTTT. Amino acid sequence: CASGRDYTDTQYF.

V is TRBV4-1 and J is TRBJ2-3, with 12 nucleotides matching TRBD2. With V trimmed by 5 bases and J by 5 bases, 8 bases remained unmatched. CDR1 is MGHRA and CDR2 is YSYEKL in the germline V gene. This CDR3 is built from 16 residues. The CDR3, as DNA: TGCGCCAGCAGCACCGGGACTAGCGGGCGGGGAGATACGCAGTATTTT. Amino acids: CASSTGTSGRGDTQYF.

The rearrangement joins TRBV11-1 to TRBJ2-7; D remains ambiguous. V lost 4 bases to trimming and J lost 3 bases, with 4 bases between them. The CDR3 is 11 amino acids. CDR1 and CDR2 (germline): SGHAT, FQDESV (reference sequence). This CDR3 reads CASSSNYEQYF. In DNA form, the CDR3 reads TGTGCCAGCAGCTCCAACTACGAGCAGTACTTC.

The rearrangement joins TRBV23-1 to TRBJ2-3; 10 bases line up with TRBD2. TRBV23-1 is identified as an open reading frame with a role that is uncertain. The V gene end was trimmed by 4 bases and the J gene end by 3 bases; junction bases not matched to a gene: 7. This CDR3 has 16 residues. CDR3 nucleotides: TGCGCCAGCAGTCCCAGCGGGAGGGTCGGGACAGATACGCAGTATTTT. Amino acids: CASSPSGRVGTDTQYF.